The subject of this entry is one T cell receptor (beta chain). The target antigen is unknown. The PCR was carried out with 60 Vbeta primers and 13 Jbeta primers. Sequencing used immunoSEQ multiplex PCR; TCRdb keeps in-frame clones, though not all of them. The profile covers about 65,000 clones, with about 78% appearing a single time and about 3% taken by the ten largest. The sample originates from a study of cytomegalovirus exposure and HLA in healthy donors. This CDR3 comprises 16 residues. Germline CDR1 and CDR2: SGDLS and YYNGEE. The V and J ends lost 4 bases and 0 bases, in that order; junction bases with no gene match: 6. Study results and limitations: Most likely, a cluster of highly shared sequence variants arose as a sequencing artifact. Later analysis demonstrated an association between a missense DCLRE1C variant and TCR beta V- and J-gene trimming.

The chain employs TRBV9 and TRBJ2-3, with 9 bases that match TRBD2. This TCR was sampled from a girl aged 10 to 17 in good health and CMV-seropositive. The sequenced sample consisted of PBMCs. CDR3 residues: CASSRDTSGSTDTQYF. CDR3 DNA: TGTGCCAGCAGCCGAGACACTAGCGGGAGCACAGATACGCAGTATTTT.